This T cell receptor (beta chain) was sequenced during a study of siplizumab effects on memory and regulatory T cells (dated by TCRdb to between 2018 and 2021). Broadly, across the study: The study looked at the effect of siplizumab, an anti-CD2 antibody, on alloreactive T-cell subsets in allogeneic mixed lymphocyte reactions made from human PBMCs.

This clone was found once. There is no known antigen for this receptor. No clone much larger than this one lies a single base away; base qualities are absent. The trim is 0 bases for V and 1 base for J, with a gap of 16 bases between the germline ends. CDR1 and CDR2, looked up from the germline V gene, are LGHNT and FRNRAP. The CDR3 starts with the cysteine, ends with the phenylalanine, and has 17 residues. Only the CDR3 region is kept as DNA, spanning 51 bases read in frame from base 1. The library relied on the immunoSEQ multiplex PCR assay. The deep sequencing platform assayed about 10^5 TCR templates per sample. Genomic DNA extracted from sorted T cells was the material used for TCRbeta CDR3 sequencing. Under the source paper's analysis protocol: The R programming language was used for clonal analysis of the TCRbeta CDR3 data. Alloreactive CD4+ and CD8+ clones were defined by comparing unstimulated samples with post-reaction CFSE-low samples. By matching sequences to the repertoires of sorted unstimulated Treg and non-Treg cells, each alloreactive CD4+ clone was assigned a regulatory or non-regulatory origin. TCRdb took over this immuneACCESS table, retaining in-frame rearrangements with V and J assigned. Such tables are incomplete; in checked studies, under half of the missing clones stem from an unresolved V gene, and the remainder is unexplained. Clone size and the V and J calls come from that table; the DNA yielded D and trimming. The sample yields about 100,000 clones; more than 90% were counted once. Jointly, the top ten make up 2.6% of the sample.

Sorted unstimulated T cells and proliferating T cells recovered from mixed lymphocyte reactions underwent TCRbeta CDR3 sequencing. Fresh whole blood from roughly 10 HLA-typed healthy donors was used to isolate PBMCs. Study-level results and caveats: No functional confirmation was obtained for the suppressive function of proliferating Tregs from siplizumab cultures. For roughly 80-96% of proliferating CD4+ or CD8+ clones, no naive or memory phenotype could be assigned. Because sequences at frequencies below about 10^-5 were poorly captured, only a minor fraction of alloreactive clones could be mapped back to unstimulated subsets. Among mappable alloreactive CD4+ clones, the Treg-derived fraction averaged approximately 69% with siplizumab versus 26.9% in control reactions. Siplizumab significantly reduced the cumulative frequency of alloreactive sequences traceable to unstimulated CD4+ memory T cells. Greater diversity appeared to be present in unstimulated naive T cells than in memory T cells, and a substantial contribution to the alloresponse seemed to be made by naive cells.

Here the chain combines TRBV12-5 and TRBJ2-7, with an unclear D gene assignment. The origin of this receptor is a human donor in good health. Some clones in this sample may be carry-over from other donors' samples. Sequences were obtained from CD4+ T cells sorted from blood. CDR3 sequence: CASGLVLARATSYEQYF. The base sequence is TGTGCTAGTGGTTTGGTACTCGCCCGAGCAACTTCCTACGAGCAGTACTTC.